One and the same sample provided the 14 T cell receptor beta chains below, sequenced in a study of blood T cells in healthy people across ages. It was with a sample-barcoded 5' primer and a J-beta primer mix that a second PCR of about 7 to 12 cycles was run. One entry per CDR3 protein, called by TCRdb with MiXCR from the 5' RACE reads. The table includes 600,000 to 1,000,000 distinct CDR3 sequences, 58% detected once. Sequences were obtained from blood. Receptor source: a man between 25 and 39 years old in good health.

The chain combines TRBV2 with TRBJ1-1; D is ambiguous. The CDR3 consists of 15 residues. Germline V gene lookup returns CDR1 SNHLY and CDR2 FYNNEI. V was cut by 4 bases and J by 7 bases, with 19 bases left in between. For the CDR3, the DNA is TGTGCCAGCAGTGCGTCCGATCTACAGCGTATTGAAGCTTTCTTT. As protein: CASSASDLQRIEAFF.

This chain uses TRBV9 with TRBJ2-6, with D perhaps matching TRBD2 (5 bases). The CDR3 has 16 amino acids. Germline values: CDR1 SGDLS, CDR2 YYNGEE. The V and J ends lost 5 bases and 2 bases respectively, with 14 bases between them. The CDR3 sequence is CASRNHDGAGANVLTF. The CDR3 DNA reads TGTGCCAGCAGAAACCATGACGGGGCTGGGGCCAACGTCCTGACTTTC.

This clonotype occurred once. The CDR3 region is CASAAEQGYEQYF. The DNA of the CDR3 is TGTGCCAGCGCCGCAGAACAGGGCTACGAGCAGTACTTC. The rearrangement joins TRBV9 to TRBJ2-7, with D possibly matching TRBD1 (6 bases). Germline lookup yields CDR1 SGDLS and CDR2 YYNGEE. V was shortened by 7 bases and J by 3 bases, with 14 bases between the two germline ends. CDR3 size: 13 residues.

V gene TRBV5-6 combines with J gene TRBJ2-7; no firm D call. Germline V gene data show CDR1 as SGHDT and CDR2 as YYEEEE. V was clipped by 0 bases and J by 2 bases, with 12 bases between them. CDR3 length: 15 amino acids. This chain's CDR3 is CASSLDSHGPYEQYF. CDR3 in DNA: TGTGCCAGCAGCTTGGACAGTCACGGTCCCTACGAGCAGTACTTC.

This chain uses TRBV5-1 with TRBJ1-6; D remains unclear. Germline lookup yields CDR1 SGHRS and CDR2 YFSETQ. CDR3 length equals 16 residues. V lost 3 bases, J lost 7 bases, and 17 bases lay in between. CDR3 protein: CASSYNPGRENSPLHF. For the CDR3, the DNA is TGCGCCAGCAGCTACAATCCCGGGAGAGAAAATTCACCCCTCCACTTT.

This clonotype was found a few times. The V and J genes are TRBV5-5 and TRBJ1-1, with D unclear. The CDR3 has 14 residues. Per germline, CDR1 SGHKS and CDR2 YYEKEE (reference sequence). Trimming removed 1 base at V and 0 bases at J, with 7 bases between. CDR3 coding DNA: TGTGCCAGCAGCTTGCGCAGAATGAACACTGAAGCTTTCTTT. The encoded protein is CASSLRRMNTEAFF.

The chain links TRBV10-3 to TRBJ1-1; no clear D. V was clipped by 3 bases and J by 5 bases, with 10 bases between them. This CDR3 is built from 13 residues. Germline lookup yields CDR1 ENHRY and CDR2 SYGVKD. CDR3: CAISDPGFTEAFF. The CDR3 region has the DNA TGTGCCATCAGTGACCCAGGCTTTACTGAAGCTTTCTTT.

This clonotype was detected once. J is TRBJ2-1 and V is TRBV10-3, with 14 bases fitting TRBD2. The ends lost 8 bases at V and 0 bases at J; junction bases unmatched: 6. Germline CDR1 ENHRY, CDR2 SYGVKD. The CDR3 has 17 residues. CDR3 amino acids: CAIAGLAGAASYNEQFF. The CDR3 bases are TGTGCCATCGCGGGACTAGCGGGAGCAGCCTCCTACAATGAGCAGTTCTTC.

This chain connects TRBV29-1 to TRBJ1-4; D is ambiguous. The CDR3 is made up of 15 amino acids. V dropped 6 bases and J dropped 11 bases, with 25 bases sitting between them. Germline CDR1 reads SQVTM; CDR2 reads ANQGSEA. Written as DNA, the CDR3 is TGCAGCGTCGGGTCCTTTAAAGGACTCGAAGAGAAACTGTTTTTT. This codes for CSVGSFKGLEEKLFF.

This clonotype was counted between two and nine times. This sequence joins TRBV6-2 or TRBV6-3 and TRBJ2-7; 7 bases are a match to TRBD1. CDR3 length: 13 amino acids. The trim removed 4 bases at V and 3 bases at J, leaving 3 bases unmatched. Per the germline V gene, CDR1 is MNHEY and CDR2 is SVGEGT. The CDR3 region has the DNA TGTGCCAGCAGTTCCGGACAGGTCTACGAGCAGTACTTC. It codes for CASSSGQVYEQYF.

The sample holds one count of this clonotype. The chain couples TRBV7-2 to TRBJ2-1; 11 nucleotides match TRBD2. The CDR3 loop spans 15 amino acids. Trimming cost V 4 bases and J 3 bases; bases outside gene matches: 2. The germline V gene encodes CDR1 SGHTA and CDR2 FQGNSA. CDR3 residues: CASSSTSGNYNEQFF. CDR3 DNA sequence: TGTGCCAGCAGCTCGACTAGCGGGAACTACAATGAGCAGTTCTTC.

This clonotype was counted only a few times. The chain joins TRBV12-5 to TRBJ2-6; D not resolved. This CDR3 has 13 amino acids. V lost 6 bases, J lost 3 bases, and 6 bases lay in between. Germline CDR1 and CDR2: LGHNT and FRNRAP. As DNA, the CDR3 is TGTGCTAGTGGCCCCCTTGGGGCCAACGTCCTGACTTTC. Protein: CASGPLGANVLTF.

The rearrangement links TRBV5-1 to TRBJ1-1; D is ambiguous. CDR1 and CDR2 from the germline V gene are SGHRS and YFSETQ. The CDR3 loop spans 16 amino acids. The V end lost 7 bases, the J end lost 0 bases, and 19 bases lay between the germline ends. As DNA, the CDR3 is TGCGCCAGCGGGGTCTCCCTCAGCCTGATGAACACTGAAGCTTTCTTT. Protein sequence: CASGVSLSLMNTEAFF.

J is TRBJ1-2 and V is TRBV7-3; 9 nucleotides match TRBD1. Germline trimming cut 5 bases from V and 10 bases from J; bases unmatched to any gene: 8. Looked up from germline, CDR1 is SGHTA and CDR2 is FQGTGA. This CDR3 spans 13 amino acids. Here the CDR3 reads CASSLGTGQDYTF. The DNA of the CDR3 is TGTGCCAGCAGCCTAGGGACAGGGCAAGACTACACCTTC.